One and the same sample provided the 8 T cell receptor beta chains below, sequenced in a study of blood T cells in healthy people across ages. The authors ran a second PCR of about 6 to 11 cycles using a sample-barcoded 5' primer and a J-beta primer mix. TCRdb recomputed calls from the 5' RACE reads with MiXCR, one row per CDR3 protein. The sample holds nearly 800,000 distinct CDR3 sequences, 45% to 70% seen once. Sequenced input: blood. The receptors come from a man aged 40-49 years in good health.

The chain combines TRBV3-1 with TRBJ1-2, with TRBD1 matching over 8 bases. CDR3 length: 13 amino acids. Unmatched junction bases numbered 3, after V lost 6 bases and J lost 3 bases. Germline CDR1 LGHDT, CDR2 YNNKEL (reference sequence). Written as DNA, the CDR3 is TGTGCCAGCAGATCACAGGGGGACTATGGCTACACCTTC. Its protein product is CASRSQGDYGYTF.

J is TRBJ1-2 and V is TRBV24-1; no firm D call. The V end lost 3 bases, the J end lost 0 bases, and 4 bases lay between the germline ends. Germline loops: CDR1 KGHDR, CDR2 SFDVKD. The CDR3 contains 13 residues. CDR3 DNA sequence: TGTGCCACCAGTGATCCAGCTAACTATGGCTACACCTTC. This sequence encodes CATSDPANYGYTF.

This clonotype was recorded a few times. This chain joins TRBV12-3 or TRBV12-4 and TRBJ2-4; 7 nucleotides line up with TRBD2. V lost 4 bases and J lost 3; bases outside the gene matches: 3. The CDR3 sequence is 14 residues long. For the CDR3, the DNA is TGTGCCAGCAGTTCCCGGGACTACAAAAACATTCAGTACTTC. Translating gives CASSSRDYKNIQYF.

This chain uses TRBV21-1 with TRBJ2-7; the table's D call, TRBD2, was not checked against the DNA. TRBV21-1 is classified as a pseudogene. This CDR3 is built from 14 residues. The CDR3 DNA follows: TGTGCCAGCAGCAAACGGCGGACCTCGGCGGGGAAGTACTTC. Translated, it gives CASSKRRTSAGKYF.

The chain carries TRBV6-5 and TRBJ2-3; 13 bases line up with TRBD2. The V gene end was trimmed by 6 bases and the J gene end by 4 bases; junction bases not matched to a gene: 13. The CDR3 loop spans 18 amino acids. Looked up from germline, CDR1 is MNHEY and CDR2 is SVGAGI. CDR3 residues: CASRNSFRTSGGSDTQYF. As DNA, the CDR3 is TGTGCCAGCAGAAACTCCTTTCGGACTAGCGGGGGCTCAGATACGCAGTATTTT.

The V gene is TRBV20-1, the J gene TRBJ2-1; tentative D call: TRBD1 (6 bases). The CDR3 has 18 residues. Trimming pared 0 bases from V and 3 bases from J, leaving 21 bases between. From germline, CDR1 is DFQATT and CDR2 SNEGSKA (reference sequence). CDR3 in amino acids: CSARDSGRGPLYYNEQFF. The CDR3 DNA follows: TGCAGTGCTAGAGATTCGGGCAGGGGCCCTCTTTACTACAATGAGCAGTTCTTC.

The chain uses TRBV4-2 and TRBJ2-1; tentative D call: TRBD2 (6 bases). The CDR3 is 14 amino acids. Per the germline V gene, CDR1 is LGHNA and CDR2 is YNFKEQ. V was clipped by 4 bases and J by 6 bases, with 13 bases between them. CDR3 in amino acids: CASSLSGTLNEQFF. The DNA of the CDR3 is TGTGCCAGCAGCCTCTCCGGGACTCTCAATGAGCAGTTCTTC.

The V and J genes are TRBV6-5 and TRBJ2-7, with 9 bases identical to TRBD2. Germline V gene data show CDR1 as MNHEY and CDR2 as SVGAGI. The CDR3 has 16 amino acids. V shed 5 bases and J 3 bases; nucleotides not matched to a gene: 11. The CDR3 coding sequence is TGTGCCAGCAGTACCTCTAGCGGGATCGGTCACTACGAGCAGTACTTC. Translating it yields CASSTSSGIGHYEQYF.